These 32 T cell receptor beta chains were all obtained from the same sample, sequenced in a study of T-cell reconstitution after alpha-beta-depleted transplantation in children. For TCRbeta, the library was prepared with unique molecular identifiers. TCRdb reprocessed the PCR reads via MiXCR and lists one record per CDR3 protein. The table lists about 400,000 distinct CDR3 sequences, around 21% of them singletons, with less than 4.5% in the top ten. The material sequenced was PBMCs from the stem cell graft donor, taken from the stem cell graft. The receptor set was obtained from a human donor who donated a stem cell graft to a child with acute myeloid leukemia.

CDR3 region: CATRRATNEKLFF. CDR3 coding DNA: TGTGCCACAAGGCGTGCAACTAATGAAAAACTGTTTTTT. The chain joins TRBV12-3 or TRBV12-4 to TRBJ1-4; no firm D call. The CDR3 runs 13 residues. Trimming cost V 10 bases and J 0 bases, with 9 bases left between them.

This clonotype was picked up many times. V is TRBV19 and J is TRBJ1-1, with D unresolved. Deletions cut 5 bases from V and 0 bases from J, with 10 bases between. CDR1 is LNHDA and CDR2 is SQIVND in the germline V gene (reference sequence). The CDR3 covers 14 residues. For the CDR3, the DNA is TGTGCCAGTAGTCCTCTTTCCGTGAACACTGAAGCTTTCTTT. Amino acids: CASSPLSVNTEAFF. Full variable domain (outside the CDR3, taken from reference TRBV19 and TRBJ1-1): DGGITQSPKYLFRKEGQNVTLSCEQNLNHDAMYWYRQDPGQGLRLIYYSQIVNDFQKGDIAEGYSVSREKKESFPLTVTSAQKNPTAFYLCASSPLSVNTEAFFGQGTRLTVV.

This clonotype was seen a few times. V and J are TRBV20-1 and TRBJ2-7; tentative D call: TRBD1 (6 bases). CDR3 size: 12 residues. V gave up 2 bases and J gave up 4 bases, with 9 bases separating them. Germline V gene lookup returns CDR1 DFQATT and CDR2 SNEGSKA (reference sequence). CDR3 DNA: TGCAGTGCTAGAACCGGACAGTACGAGCAGTACTTC. Its protein product is CSARTGQYEQYF.

This clonotype was recorded a few times. The genes are TRBV20-1 and TRBJ2-7, with D perhaps matching TRBD2 (7 bases). Germline values: CDR1 DFQATT, CDR2 SNEGSKA (reference sequence). The V end was cut by 3 bases, the J end by 3 bases, with 18 bases between. The CDR3 is made up of 15 amino acids. CDR3 in amino acids: CSARSRGGAIYEQYF. The CDR3 DNA reads as TGCAGTGCTAGGTCAAGGGGGGGCGCGATCTACGAGCAGTACTTC.

A few counts support this clonotype. This sequence joins TRBV7-2 and TRBJ2-2; D is possibly TRBD1 or TRBD2 (6 bases each). V was clipped by 3 bases and J by 6 bases, with 11 bases between them. This CDR3 has 14 amino acids. CDR1 is SGHTA and CDR2 is FQGNSA in the germline V gene. CDR3 coding DNA: TGTGCCAGCAGCTTTCACAGGGAGGCCGGGGAGCTGTTTTTT. Translating it yields CASSFHREAGELFF.

CDR3 in amino acids: CASTRREETQYF. In DNA, the CDR3 is TGTGCCAGCACGCGACGGGAAGAGACCCAGTACTTC. V is TRBV2 and J is TRBJ2-5, with D unresolved. V shed 7 bases and J shed 3 bases, with 9 bases lying between them. CDR1 is SNHLY and CDR2 is FYNNEI in the germline V gene. CDR3 length equals 12 residues.

This clonotype was counted at least ten times. The chain couples TRBV6-5 to TRBJ2-5; TRBD2 matches at 9 bases. The V and J ends lost 6 bases and 3 bases, in that order; junction bases with no gene match: 5. Germline-derived CDR1 and CDR2 are MNHEY and SVGAGI. CDR3 length: 14 residues. Written as DNA, the CDR3 is TGTGCCAGCAGCTTAGCGGGAGACAAAGAGACCCAGTACTTC. This encodes CASSLAGDKETQYF.

This clonotype was found many times. The chain joins TRBV20-1 to TRBJ1-4; possibly TRBD1 for D (6 bases). CDR1 and CDR2 from the germline V gene are DFQATT and SNEGSKA (reference sequence). The CDR3 is made up of 13 amino acids. Trimming took 2 bases from V and 15 from J, leaving 19 bases between them. The CDR3 DNA reads TGCAGTGCTAGACCCCCGGAGGGGGAACCCTTGTTTTTT. Residues: CSARPPEGEPLFF.

This chain links TRBV10-3 with TRBJ2-3; 7 nucleotides line up with TRBD1. This CDR3 is built from 13 residues. CDR1 ENHRY and CDR2 SYGVKD come from the germline V gene. With 10 bases clipped from V and 5 bases from J, the junction kept 9 bases outside the gene matches. CDR3 sequence: CATEKNRGDTQYF. The CDR3 DNA follows: TGTGCCACCGAAAAAAACAGGGGAGATACGCAGTATTTT.

This sequence joins TRBV7-8 and TRBJ2-5; D possibly uses TRBD1 or TRBD2 (6 bases each). With 4 bases removed from V and 3 bases from J, the gap between germline ends came to 18 bases. CDR1 SGHVS and CDR2 FQNEAQ come from the germline V gene. The CDR3 sequence is 16 residues long. CDR3 protein: CASSYGFGGREETQYF. The CDR3 coding sequence is TGTGCCAGCAGCTACGGGTTTGGGGGGCGGGAAGAGACCCAGTACTTC.

This clonotype occurred a few times. This chain links TRBV20-1 with TRBJ2-1, with 10 positions matching TRBD2. The CDR3 has 17 amino acids. V trimming: 2 bases; J trimming: 7 bases; junction bases outside the gene matches: 14. The germline V gene encodes CDR1 DFQATT and CDR2 SNEGSKA (reference sequence). The CDR3 coding sequence is TGCAGTGCTAGAAAGCCTAGCGGGAGAATCGGGATTAATGAGCAGTTCTTC. Translated: CSARKPSGRIGINEQFF.

This clonotype was counted only a few times. The chain links TRBV20-1 to TRBJ2-1; 15 bases map to TRBD2. Germline-derived CDR1 and CDR2 are DFQATT and SNEGSKA (reference sequence). Unmatched junction bases numbered 3, after V lost 6 bases and J lost 9 bases. The CDR3 is made up of 13 amino acids. This CDR3 is CSAGGLAGGEQFF. The CDR3 DNA is TGCAGTGCGGGGGGACTAGCGGGAGGTGAGCAGTTCTTC.

The chain has TRBV20-1 and TRBJ2-1; 16 positions match TRBD2. CDR3 size: 16 residues. V lost 3 bases to trimming and J lost 9 bases; unmatched junction nucleotides: 8. Germline V gives CDR1 DFQATT, CDR2 SNEGSKA (reference sequence). The CDR3: CSASGGTSGRAGEQFF. DNA of the CDR3: TGCAGTGCTAGTGGGGGGACTAGCGGGAGGGCCGGTGAGCAGTTCTTC.

This clonotype appeared many times. The chain links TRBV20-1 to TRBJ2-7; the D gene is possibly TRBD1 (5 bases). Trimming left V 3 bases short and J 4 bases short, with 16 bases between. CDR3 length: 14 amino acids. Germline lookup yields CDR1 DFQATT and CDR2 SNEGSKA (reference sequence). CDR3 in DNA: TGCAGTGCTAGTTGGAGAAGCCAGGGTTACGAGCAGTACTTC. This encodes CSASWRSQGYEQYF.

This clonotype occurred many times. The gene calls are TRBV20-1 and TRBJ2-3, with D possibly being TRBD2 (5 bases). The CDR3 length is 15 residues. The V end lost 5 bases, the J end lost 5 bases, and 20 bases lay between the germline ends. Germline-derived CDR1 and CDR2 are DFQATT and SNEGSKA (reference sequence). This CDR3 reads CSAVQIGLLIDTQYF. CDR3 nucleotides: TGCAGTGCTGTTCAGATAGGACTTCTCATAGATACGCAGTATTTT.

The rearrangement links TRBV7-9 to TRBJ2-1; no reliable D call. Trimming removed 5 bases from V and 5 bases from J, with 16 bases in between. The CDR3 is 15 residues long. CDR1 is SEHNR, CDR2 FQNEAQ, per germline (reference sequence). The CDR3 is CASSPSSPTHNEQFF. The CDR3 DNA is TGTGCCAGCAGCCCCAGCAGTCCTACACACAATGAGCAGTTCTTC.

This clonotype showed up many times. The genes are TRBV29-1 and TRBJ1-3, with D tentatively TRBD1 (5 bases). Germline CDR1 and CDR2: SQVTM and ANQGSEA. CDR3 size: 14 residues. Trimming removed 4 bases at V and 2 bases at J, with 12 bases between. CDR3 protein: CSVVSRQPGNTIYF. As DNA, the CDR3 is TGCAGCGTTGTGTCAAGACAGCCTGGAAACACCATATATTTT.

This clonotype has a single count. The chain uses TRBV2 and TRBJ1-5, with a possible D match to TRBD1 (5 bases). Trimming removed 9 bases from V and 1 base from J, with 13 bases in between. Germline CDR1 and CDR2: SNHLY and FYNNEI. This CDR3 spans 14 amino acids. The CDR3 DNA is TGTGCCAGTAACCCTTCAGGGAGCAATCAGCCCCAGCATTTT. This codes for CASNPSGSNQPQHF.

This clonotype was seen repeatedly, ten times or more. The rearrangement joins TRBV29-1 to TRBJ2-1; tentatively, D is TRBD2 (6 bases). Trimming took off 4 bases at V and 4 bases at J, with 11 bases between the two ends. The CDR3 length is 13 residues. Germline CDR1 and CDR2: SQVTM and ANQGSEA. CDR3 sequence (DNA): TGCAGCGTTGCGTCGGGACTGTACAATGAGCAGTTCTTC. It is translated as CSVASGLYNEQFF.

This clonotype was counted a few times. In nucleotides, the CDR3 is TGTGCCAGCAGTTTACCCACAGGGGCCAAGGAGTATGGGGAGCTGTTTTTT. As protein: CASSLPTGAKEYGELFF. The chain is built from TRBV27 and TRBJ2-2; 7 bases line up with TRBD1. Unmatched junction bases numbered 14, after V lost 2 bases and J lost 8 bases. Germline-derived CDR1 and CDR2 are MNHEY and SMNVEV (reference sequence). The CDR3 totals 17 residues.

The table lists this clonotype with a few counts. The chain employs TRBV9 and TRBJ2-3; D is possibly TRBD1 (5 bases). CDR3 length: 14 residues. Germline V lookup: CDR1 SGDLS, CDR2 YYNGEE. V shed 4 bases and J shed 6 bases, with 15 bases lying between them. The CDR3 DNA follows: TGTGCCAGCAGCCGCACTCCAGGGTCCGATACGCAGTATTTT. Translation gives CASSRTPGSDTQYF. Full variable domain (rest looked up from reference TRBV9 and TRBJ2-3): DSGVTQTPKHLITATGQRVTLRCSPRSGDLSVYWYQQSLDQGLQFLIQYYNGEERAKGNILERFSAQQFPDLHSELNLSSLELGDSALYFCASSRTPGSDTQYFGPGTRLTVL.

The chain links TRBV20-1 to TRBJ2-7; TRBD2 is a possible D gene (6 bases). Germline V gene lookup returns CDR1 DFQATT and CDR2 SNEGSKA (reference sequence). The V end lost 6 bases, the J end lost 2 bases, and 17 bases lay between the germline ends. This CDR3 spans 14 amino acids. CDR3 coding DNA: TGCAGTGCCCCCCGGCCGGGGGTAACCTACGAGCAGTACTTC. This encodes CSAPRPGVTYEQYF.

V gene TRBV7-3 combines with J gene TRBJ2-2; 9 nucleotides align to TRBD2. The CDR3 contains 16 residues. Trimming at V came to 5 bases and at J to 3 bases, leaving 7 bases not matched to a gene. CDR1 SGHTA and CDR2 FQGTGA come from the germline V gene. CDR3: CASSPDVAGDTGELFF. The CDR3 coding sequence is TGTGCCAGCAGCCCGGATGTAGCGGGAGACACCGGGGAGCTGTTTTTT.

The chain carries TRBV10-3 and TRBJ2-5, with D tentatively TRBD1 (6 bases). CDR1 is ENHRY, CDR2 SYGVKD, per germline. The CDR3 is 13 residues long. The V and J ends lost 3 bases and 2 bases respectively, with 7 bases between them. CDR3 coding DNA: TGTGCCATCAGTGACGGACAGCAAGAGACCCAGTACTTC. Protein product: CAISDGQQETQYF.

The table lists this clonotype with a few counts. This chain joins TRBV4-1 and TRBJ1-6; a weak D match, TRBD1 (5 bases). Looked up from germline, CDR1 is MGHRA and CDR2 is YSYEKL. The V and J ends lost 3 bases and 5 bases respectively, with 8 bases between them. The CDR3 consists of 14 residues. CDR3 in DNA: TGCGCCAGCAGCCAGGGGGGAAATAATTCACCCCTCCACTTT. Encoded protein: CASSQGGNNSPLHF.

This clonotype was counted a few times. The V call is TRBV12-3 or TRBV12-4, the J call TRBJ2-6; D perhaps matches TRBD2 (6 bases). This CDR3 has 13 amino acids. V dropped 3 bases and J dropped 11 bases, with 11 bases sitting between them. The CDR3 is CASSLRGMHVLTF. CDR3 sequence (DNA): TGTGCCAGCAGTTTGCGGGGCATGCACGTCCTGACTTTC.

The J gene is TRBJ2-1, the V gene TRBV12-3 or TRBV12-4; 9 bases are shared with TRBD2. With 1 base clipped from V and 7 bases from J, the junction kept 5 bases outside the gene matches. CDR3 size: 15 residues. CDR3 nucleotide sequence: TGTGCCAGCAGTTTAGATTTGACTAGCGGTAATGAGCAGTTCTTC. Protein sequence: CASSLDLTSGNEQFF.

The chain carries TRBV28 and TRBJ2-6, with D perhaps matching TRBD2 (5 bases). Deletions cut 7 bases from V and 1 base from J, with 14 bases between. CDR1 and CDR2 from the germline V gene are MDHEN and SYDVKM. The CDR3 contains 16 residues. The CDR3 DNA sequence: TGTGCCAGCACCATCCGGGAAGATTCTGGGGCCAACGTCCTGACTTTC. It yields the protein CASTIREDSGANVLTF.

The chain recombines TRBV12-3 or TRBV12-4 with TRBJ1-2; 7 bases align to TRBD1. There are 15 residues in the CDR3. The J segment lost 0 bases and the V segment lost 4 bases, leaving 5 bases of the junction unmatched. The CDR3 DNA reads as TGTGCCAGCAGTTCGCAGGGGGTTCCTAACTATGGCTACACCTTC. Its protein product is CASSSQGVPNYGYTF.

The chain couples TRBV20-1 to TRBJ2-5; D possibly matches TRBD1 or TRBD2 (5 bases each). Germline CDR1 reads DFQATT; CDR2 reads SNEGSKA (reference sequence). The V gene lost 6 bases and the J gene lost 4 bases, with 15 bases spanning the gap. There are 13 residues in the CDR3. The CDR3 protein is CSAPTPGRETQYF. CDR3 bases: TGCAGTGCCCCTACGCCAGGGAGAGAGACCCAGTACTTC.

V gene TRBV29-1 combines with J gene TRBJ2-1; 8 bases are shared with TRBD2. With 2 bases clipped from V and 1 base from J, the junction kept 1 base outside the gene matches. CDR3 length equals 14 residues. CDR1 and CDR2 (germline): SQVTM, ANQGSEA. The CDR3 spells CSVERGGSYNEQFF. The DNA for the CDR3 is TGCAGCGTTGAACGGGGGGGGTCCTACAATGAGCAGTTCTTC.

The J gene is TRBJ2-1, the V gene TRBV11-2; the match to TRBD2 covers 7 bases. This CDR3 is built from 13 residues. Germline CDR1 SGHAT, CDR2 FQNNGV. Unmatched junction bases numbered 8, after V lost 8 bases and J lost 7 bases. The CDR3 DNA is TGTGCCAGCGGGGAGGTAGCGGGTAATGAGCAGTTCTTC. Translated: CASGEVAGNEQFF.